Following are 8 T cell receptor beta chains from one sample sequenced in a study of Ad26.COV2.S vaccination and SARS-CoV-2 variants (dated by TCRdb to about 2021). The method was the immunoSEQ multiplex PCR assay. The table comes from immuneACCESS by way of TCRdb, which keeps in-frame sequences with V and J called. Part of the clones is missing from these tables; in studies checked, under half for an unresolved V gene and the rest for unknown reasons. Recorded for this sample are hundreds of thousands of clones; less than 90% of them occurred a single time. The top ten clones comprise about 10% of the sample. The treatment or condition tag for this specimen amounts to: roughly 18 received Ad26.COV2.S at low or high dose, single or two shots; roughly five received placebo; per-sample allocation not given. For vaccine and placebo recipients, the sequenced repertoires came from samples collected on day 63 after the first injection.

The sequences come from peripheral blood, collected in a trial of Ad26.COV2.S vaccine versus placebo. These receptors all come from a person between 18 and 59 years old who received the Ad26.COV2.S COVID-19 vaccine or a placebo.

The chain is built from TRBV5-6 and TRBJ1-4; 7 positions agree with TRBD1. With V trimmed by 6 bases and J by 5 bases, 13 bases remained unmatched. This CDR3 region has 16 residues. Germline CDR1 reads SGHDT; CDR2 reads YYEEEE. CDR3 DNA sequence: TGTGCCAGCACGAGAACCGGGACAGAAGTGAATGAAAAACTGTTTTTT. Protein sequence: CASTRTGTEVNEKLFF.

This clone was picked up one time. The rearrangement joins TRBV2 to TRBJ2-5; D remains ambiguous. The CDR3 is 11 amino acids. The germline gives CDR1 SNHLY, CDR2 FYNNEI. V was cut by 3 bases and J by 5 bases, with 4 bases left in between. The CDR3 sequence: CASSDMETQYF. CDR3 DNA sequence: TGTGCCAGCAGTGATATGGAGACCCAGTACTTC.

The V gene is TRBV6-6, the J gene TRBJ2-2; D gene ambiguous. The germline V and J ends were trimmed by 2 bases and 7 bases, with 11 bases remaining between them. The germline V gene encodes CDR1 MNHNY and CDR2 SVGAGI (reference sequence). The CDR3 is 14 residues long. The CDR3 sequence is CASSYEGMSGELFF. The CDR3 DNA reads TGTGCCAGCAGTTACGAAGGGATGAGCGGGGAGCTGTTTTTT.

DNA of the CDR3: TGTGCCAGCAGTTTAGAGGGGGCGGGTGGCTACACCTTC. It yields the protein CASSLEGAGGYTF. The chain combines TRBV27 with TRBJ1-2, with 7 bases that match TRBD1. This CDR3 has 13 residues. Germline V gives CDR1 MNHEY, CDR2 SMNVEV (reference sequence). J was trimmed by 7 bases and V by 2 bases; bases with no gene match: 4.

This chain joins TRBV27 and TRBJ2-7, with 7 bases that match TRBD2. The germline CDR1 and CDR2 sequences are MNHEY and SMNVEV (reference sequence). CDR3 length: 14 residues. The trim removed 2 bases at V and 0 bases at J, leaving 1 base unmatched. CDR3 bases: TGTGCCAGCAGTTTAGGGGGGGTCTCCTACGAGCAGTACTTC. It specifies CASSLGGVSYEQYF.

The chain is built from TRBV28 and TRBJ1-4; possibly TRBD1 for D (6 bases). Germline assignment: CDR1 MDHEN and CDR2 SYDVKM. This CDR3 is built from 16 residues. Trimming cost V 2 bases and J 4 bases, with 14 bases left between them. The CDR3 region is CASSLGGRGLNEKLFF. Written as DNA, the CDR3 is TGTGCCAGCAGTTTAGGGGGGCGGGGGCTTAATGAAAAACTGTTTTTT.

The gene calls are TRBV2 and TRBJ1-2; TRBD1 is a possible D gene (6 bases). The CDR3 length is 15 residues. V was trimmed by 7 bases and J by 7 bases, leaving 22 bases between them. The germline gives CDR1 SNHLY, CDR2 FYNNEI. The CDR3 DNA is TGTGCCAGCATAACCGCCCGACAGGCAGTCTCTGGCTACACCTTC. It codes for CASITARQAVSGYTF.

CDR3 DNA sequence: TGTGCCAGCAGCTCCCCGCAGGAAAACTCCTACGAGCAGTACTTC. The encoded protein is CASSSPQENSYEQYF. This chain connects TRBV28 to TRBJ2-7; no clear D gene. V lost 6 bases and J 0 bases, leaving 15 bases between the germline ends. Looked up from germline, CDR1 is MDHEN and CDR2 is SYDVKM. The CDR3 is 15 residues long.